This entry describes one T cell receptor (beta chain). Per the authors' pipeline: The authors estimated nucleated cell counts from reference gene primer amplification. This table comes from immunoSEQ multiplex PCR, and its TCRdb copy is limited to in-frame clones, with some not included. V and J calls and clone size are given by that table; D and trimming were obtained from the DNA. The sample has over 350,000 clones, 80% to 90% seen once; the top ten hold around 4.5%. This specimen comes from a study of blood T cell repertoires in COVID-19. Study as a whole: From the United States, Italy and Spain came samples of acute and convalescent COVID-19. T cells, B-cell-depleted T cells, or PBMCs supplied cDNA or gDNA.

With 4 bases removed from V and 7 bases from J, the gap between germline ends came to 14 bases. Germline V lookup: CDR1 SGHTA, CDR2 FQGNSA. The CDR3 extends over 14 amino acids. The sequenced sample was peripheral blood. The V call is TRBV7-2, the J call TRBJ2-1; D perhaps matches TRBD1 (5 bases). The receptor comes from a woman between 25 and 40 years old with acute or convalescent COVID-19. The CDR3 region is CASSSARVPNEQFF. The CDR3 region has the DNA TGTGCCAGCAGCTCAGCCAGGGTCCCTAATGAGCAGTTCTTC.